Sequencing of this TCR beta chain was carried out in a study of blood T cell repertoires in COVID-19. Clones were read by immunoSEQ multiplex PCR, and TCRdb kept only the in-frame ones, dropping some. The sample has some 16,000 clones, around nine tenths seen once. The V and J ends lost 5 bases and 2 bases, in that order; junction bases with no gene match: 8. The CDR3 runs to 17 residues. From germline, CDR1 is LNHDA and CDR2 SQIVND (reference sequence). The V call is TRBV19, the J call TRBJ2-3, with TRBD2 identical over 12 bases. Sequenced sample: peripheral blood. The sequence came from a human donor in a cohort sampled during active COVID-19. CDR3 bases: TGTGCCAGTAGTCTCTCCAGGACTAGCGGGACCACAGATACGCAGTATTTT. It translates to CASSLSRTSGTTDTQYF. Drawing the rest from reference TRBV19 and TRBJ2-3, the complete variable domain is DGGITQSPKYLFRKEGQNVTLSCEQNLNHDAMYWYRQDPGQGLRLIYYSQIVNDFQKGDIAEGYSVSREKKESFPLTVTSAQKNPTAFYLCASSLSRTSGTTDTQYFGPGTRLTVL.